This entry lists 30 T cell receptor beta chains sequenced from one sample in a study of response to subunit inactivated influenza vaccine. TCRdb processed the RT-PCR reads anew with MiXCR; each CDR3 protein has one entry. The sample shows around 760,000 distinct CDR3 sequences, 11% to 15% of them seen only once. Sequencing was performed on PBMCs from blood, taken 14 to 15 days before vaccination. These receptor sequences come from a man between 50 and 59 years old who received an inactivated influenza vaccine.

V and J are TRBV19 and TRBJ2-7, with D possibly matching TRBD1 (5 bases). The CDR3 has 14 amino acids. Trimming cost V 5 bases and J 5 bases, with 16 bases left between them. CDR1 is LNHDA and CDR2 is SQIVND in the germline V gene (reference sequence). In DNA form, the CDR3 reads TGTGCCAGTAGTCAGGTTGGGGCTGAGGACGAGCAGTACTTC. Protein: CASSQVGAEDEQYF.

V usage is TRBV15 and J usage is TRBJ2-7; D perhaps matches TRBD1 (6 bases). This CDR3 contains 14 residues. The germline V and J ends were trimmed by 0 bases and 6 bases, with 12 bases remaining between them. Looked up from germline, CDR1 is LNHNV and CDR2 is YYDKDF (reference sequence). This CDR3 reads CATSRDGTYGEQYF. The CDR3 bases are TGTGCCACCAGCAGAGATGGGACATACGGCGAGCAGTACTTC.

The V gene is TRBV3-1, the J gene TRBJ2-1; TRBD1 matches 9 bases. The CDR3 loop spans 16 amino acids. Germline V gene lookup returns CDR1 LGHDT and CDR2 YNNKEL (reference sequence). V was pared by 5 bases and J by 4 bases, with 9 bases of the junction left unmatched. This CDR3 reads CASSAGGQGNYNEQFF. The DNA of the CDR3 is TGTGCCAGCAGCGCTGGGGGACAGGGTAATTACAATGAGCAGTTCTTC.

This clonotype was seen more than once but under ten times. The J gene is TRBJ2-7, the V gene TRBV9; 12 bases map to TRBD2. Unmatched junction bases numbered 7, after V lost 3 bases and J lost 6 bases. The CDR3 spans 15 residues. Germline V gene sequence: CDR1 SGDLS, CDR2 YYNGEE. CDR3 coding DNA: TGTGCCAGCAGCGAGACGGGACTAGCGGGTTTCGAGCAGTACTTC. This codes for CASSETGLAGFEQYF. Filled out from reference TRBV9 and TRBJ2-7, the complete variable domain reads DSGVTQTPKHLITATGQRVTLRCSPRSGDLSVYWYQQSLDQGLQFLIQYYNGEERAKGNILERFSAQQFPDLHSELNLSSLELGDSALYFCASSETGLAGFEQYFGPGTRLTVT.

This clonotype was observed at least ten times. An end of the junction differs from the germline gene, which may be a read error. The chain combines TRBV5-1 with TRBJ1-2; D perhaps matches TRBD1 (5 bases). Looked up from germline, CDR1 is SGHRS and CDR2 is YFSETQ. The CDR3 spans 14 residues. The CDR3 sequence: CASSLASGNYGYTF. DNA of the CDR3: TGTGCCAGCAGCTTAGCATCAGGGAACTATGGCTACACCTTC.

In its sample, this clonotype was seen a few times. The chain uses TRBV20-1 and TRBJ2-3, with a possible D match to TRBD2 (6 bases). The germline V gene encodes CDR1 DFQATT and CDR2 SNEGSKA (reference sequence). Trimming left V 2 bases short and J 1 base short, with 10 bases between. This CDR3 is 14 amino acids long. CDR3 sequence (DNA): TGCAGTGCTAGACTTAGCGGACGCACAGATACGCAGTATTTT. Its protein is CSARLSGRTDTQYF.

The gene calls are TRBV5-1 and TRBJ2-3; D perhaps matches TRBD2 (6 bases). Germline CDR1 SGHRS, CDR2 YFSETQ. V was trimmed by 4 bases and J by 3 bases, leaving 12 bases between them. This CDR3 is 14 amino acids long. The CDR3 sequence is CASSQGLRTDTQYF. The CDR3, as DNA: TGCGCCAGCAGCCAGGGACTCCGAACAGATACGCAGTATTTT.

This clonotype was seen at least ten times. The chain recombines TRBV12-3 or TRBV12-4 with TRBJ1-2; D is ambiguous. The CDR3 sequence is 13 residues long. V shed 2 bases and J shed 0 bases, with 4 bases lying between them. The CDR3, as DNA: TGTGCCAGCAGTTTACCACCTAACTATGGCTACACCTTC. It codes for CASSLPPNYGYTF.

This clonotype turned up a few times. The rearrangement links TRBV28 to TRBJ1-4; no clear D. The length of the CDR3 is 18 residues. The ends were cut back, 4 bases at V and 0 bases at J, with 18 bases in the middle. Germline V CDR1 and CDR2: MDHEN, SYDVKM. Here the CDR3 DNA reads TGTGCCAGCAGTTCTATAGTCTCCCAATGGGCAACTAATGAAAAACTGTTTTTT. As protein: CASSSIVSQWATNEKLFF.

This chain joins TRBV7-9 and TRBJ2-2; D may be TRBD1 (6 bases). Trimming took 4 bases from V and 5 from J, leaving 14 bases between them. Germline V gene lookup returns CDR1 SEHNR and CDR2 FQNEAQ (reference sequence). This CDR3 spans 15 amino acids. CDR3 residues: CASSSRTVGTGELFF. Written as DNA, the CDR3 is TGTGCCAGCAGCTCGAGGACAGTGGGGACCGGGGAGCTGTTTTTT. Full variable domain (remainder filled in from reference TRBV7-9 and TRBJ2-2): DTGVSQNPRHKITKRGQNVTFRCDPISEHNRLYWYRQTLGQGPEFLTYFQNEAQLEKSRLLSDRFSAERPKGSFSTLEIQRTEQGDSAMYLCASSSRTVGTGELFFGEGSRLTVL.

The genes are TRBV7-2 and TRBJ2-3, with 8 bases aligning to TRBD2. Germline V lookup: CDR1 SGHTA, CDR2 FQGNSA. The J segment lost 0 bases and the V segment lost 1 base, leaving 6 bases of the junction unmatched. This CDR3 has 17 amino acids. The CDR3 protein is CASSLVTGRASTDTQYF. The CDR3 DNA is TGTGCCAGCAGCTTAGTAACCGGGAGGGCTAGCACAGATACGCAGTATTTT.

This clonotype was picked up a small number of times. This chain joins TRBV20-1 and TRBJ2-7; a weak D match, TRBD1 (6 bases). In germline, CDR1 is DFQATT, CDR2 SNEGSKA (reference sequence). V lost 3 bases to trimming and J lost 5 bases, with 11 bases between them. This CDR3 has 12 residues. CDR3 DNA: TGCAGTGCTAGTTTACAGGGCGACGAGCAGTACTTC. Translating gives CSASLQGDEQYF.

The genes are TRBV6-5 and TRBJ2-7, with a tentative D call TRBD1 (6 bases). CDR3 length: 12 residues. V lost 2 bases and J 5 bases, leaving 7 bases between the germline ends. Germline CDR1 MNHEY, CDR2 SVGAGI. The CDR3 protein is CASSYGDNEQYF. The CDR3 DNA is TGTGCCAGCAGTTACGGGGACAACGAGCAGTACTTC.

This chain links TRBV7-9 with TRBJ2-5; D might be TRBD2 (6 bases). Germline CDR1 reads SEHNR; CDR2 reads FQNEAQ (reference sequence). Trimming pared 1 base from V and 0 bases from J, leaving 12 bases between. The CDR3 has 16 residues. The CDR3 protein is CASSLVPGRYQETQYF. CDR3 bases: TGTGCCAGCAGCTTAGTACCGGGGAGGTACCAAGAGACCCAGTACTTC.

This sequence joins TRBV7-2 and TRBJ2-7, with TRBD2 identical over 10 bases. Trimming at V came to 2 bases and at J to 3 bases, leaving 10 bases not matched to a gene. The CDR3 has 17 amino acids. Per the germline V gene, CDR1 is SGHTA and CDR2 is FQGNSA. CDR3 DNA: TGTGCCAGCAGCTTACGCCCTTCCGGGACTAGCGACTACGAGCAGTACTTC. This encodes CASSLRPSGTSDYEQYF.

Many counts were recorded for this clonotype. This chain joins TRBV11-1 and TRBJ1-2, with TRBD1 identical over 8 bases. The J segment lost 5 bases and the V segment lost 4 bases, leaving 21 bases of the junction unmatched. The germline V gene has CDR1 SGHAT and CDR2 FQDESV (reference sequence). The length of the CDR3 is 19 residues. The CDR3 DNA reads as TGTGCCAGCAGCTCCAGCAACCCCCGCACCGGGACAGGAACTTATGGCTACACCTTC. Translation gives CASSSSNPRTGTGTYGYTF.

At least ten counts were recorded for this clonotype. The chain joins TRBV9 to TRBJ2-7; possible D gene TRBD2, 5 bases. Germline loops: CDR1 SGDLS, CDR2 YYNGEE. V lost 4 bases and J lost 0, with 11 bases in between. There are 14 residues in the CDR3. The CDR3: CASSLGAVSYEQYF. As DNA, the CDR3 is TGTGCCAGCAGCTTGGGAGCCGTCTCCTACGAGCAGTACTTC.

The CDR3 DNA reads as TGTGCCAGCAGTGAGGGAGGCCGGGGAGAAAAACTGTTTTTT. Residues: CASSEGGRGEKLFF. The rearrangement links TRBV25-1 to TRBJ1-4; the D is unclear. CDR3 size: 14 residues. Trimming left V 3 bases short and J 8 bases short, with 13 bases between. CDR1 and CDR2 (germline): MGHDK, SYGVNS. Looking up the rest from reference TRBV25-1 and TRBJ1-4 gives the full variable domain: EADIYQTPRYLVIGTGKKITLECSQTMGHDKMYWYQQDPGMELHLIHYSYGVNSTEKGDLSSESTVSRIRTEHFPLTLESARPSHTSQYLCASSEGGRGEKLFFGSGTQLSVL.

CDR3 nucleotides: TGTGCCAGCAGTCCGGGGACTCAGAGGCAGTACTTC. It yields the protein CASSPGTQRQYF. V is TRBV28 and J is TRBJ2-7; TRBD2 might be the D (6 bases). With 5 bases removed from V and 9 bases from J, the gap between germline ends came to 14 bases. The length of the CDR3 is 12 residues. The germline CDR1 and CDR2 sequences are MDHEN and SYDVKM.

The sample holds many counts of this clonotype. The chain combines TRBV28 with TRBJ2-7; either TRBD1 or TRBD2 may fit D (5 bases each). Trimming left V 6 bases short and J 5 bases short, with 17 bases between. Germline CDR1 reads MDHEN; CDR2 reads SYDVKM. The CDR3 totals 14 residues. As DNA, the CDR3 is TGTGCCAGCAGCGGGGCACGGCGGTTTGACGAGCAGTACTTC. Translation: CASSGARRFDEQYF.

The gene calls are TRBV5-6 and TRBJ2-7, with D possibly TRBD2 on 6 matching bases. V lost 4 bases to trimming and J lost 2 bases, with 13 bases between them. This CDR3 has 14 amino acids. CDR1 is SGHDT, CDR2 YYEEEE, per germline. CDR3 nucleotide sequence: TGTGCCAGCAGCACGCGGGAAGGGACCTACGAGCAGTACTTC. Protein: CASSTREGTYEQYF.

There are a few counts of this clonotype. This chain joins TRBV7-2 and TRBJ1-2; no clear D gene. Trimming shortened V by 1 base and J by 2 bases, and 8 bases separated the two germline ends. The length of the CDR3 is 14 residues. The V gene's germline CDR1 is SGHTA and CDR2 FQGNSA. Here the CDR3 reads CASSLGVENYGYTF. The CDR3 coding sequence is TGTGCCAGCAGCTTAGGGGTCGAGAACTATGGCTACACCTTC.

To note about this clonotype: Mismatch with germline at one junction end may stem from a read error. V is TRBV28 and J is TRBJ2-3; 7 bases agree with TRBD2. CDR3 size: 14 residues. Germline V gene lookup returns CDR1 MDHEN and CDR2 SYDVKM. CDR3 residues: CASSLGLGADTQDF. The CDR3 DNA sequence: TGTGCCAGCAGTTTAGGACTAGGCGCAGATACGCAGGATTTT.

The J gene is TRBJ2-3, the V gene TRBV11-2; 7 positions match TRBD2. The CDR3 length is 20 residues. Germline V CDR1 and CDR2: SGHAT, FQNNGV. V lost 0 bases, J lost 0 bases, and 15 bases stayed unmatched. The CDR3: CASSLDPWGRARRSTDTQYF. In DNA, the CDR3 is TGTGCCAGCAGCTTAGATCCTTGGGGGAGGGCCCGTAGAAGCACAGATACGCAGTATTTT.

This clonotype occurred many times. DNA for the CDR3: TGTGCCATCAGTGAGAGCCGGGTGACCTATGGCTACACCTTC. It translates to CAISESRVTYGYTF. V gene TRBV10-3 combines with J gene TRBJ1-2, with unresolved D. The V gene's germline CDR1 is ENHRY and CDR2 SYGVKD. Trimming removed 2 bases at V and 4 bases at J, with 11 bases between. The CDR3 is 14 amino acids.

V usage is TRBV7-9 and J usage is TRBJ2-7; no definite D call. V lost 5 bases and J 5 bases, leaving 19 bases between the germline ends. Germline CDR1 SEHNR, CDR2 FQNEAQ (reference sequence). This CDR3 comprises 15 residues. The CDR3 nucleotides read TGTGCCAGCAGCCTAGGGAAGTTAGGAAGGGACGAGCAGTACTTC. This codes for CASSLGKLGRDEQYF.

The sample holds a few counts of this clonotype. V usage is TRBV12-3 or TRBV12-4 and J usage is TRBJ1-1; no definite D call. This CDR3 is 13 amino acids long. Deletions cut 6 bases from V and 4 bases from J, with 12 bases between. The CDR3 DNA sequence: TGTGCCAGCAGGATGGTTGACGGCACTGAAGCTTTCTTT. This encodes CASRMVDGTEAFF.

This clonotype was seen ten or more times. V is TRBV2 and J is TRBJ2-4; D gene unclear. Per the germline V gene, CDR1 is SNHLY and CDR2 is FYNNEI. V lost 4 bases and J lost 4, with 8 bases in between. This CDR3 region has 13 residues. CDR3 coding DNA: TGTGCCAGCAGTGTTAGTAGGAAAAACATTCAGTACTTC. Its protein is CASSVSRKNIQYF.

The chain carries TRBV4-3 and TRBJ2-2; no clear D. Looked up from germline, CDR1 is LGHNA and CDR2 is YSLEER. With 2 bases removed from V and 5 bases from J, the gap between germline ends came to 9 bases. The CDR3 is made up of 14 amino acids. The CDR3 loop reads CASSQSYRTGELFF. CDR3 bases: TGCGCCAGCAGCCAAAGCTACAGAACCGGGGAGCTGTTTTTT.

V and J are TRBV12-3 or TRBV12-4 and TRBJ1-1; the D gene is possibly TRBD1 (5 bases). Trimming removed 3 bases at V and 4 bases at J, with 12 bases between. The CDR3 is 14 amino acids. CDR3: CASSFSGTGTEAFF. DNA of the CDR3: TGTGCCAGCAGTTTTTCAGGGACGGGCACTGAAGCTTTCTTT.